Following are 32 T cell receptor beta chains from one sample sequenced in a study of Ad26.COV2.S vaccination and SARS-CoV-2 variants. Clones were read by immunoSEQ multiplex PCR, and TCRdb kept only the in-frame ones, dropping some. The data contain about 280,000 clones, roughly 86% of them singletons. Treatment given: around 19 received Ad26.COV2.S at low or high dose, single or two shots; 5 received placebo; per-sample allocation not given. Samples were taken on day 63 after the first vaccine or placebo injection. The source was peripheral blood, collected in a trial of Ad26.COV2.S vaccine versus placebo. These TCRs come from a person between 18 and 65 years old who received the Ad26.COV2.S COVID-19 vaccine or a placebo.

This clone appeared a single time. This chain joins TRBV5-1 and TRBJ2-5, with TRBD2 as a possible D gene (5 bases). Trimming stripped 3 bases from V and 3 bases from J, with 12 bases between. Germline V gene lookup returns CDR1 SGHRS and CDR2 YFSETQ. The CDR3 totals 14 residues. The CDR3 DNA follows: TGCGCCAGCAGCTGGATGGACTTCAAAGAGACCCAGTACTTC. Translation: CASSWMDFKETQYF. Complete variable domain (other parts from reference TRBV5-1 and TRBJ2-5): KAGVTQTPRYLIKTRGQQVTLSCSPISGHRSVSWYQQTPGQGLQFLFEYFSETQRNKGNFPGRFSGRQFSNSRSEMNVSTLELGDSALYLCASSWMDFKETQYFGPGTRLLVL.

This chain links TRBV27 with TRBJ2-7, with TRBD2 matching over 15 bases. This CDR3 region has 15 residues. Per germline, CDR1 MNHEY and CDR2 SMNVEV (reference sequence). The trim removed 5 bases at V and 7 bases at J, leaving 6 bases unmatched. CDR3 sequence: CASSPGTSGGREQYF. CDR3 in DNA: TGTGCCAGCAGTCCCGGGACTAGCGGGGGGAGGGAGCAGTACTTC.

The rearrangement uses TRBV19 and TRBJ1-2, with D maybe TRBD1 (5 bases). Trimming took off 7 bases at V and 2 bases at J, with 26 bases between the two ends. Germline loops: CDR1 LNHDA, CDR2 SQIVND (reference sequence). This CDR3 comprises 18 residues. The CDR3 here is CASTSSVLVGGTNYGYTF. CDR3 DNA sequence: TGTGCCAGTACCTCGAGTGTTTTAGTTGGAGGGACCAACTATGGCTACACCTTC. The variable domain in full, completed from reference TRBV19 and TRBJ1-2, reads DGGITQSPKYLFRKEGQNVTLSCEQNLNHDAMYWYRQDPGQGLRLIYYSQIVNDFQKGDIAEGYSVSREKKESFPLTVTSAQKNPTAFYLCASTSSVLVGGTNYGYTFGSGTRLTVV.

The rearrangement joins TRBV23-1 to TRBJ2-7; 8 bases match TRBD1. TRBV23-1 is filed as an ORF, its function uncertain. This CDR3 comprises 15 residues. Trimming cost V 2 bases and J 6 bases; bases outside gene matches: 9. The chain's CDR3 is CASSQGMRTGLEQYF. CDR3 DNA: TGCGCCAGCAGTCAAGGAATGAGGACAGGGCTCGAGCAGTACTTC.

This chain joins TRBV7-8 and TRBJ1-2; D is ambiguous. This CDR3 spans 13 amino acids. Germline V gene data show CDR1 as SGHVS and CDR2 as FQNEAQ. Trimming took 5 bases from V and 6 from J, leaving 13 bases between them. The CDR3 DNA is TGTGCCAGCAGCGCCGCACGGGCGGATGGCTACACCTTC. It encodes CASSAARADGYTF.

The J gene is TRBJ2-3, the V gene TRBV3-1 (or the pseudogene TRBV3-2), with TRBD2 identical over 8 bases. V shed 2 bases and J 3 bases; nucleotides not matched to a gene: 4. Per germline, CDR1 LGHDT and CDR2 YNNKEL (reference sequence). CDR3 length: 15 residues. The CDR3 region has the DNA TGTGCCAGCAGCCAAATGGCTAGCGGGACAGATACGCAGTATTTT. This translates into CASSQMASGTDTQYF.

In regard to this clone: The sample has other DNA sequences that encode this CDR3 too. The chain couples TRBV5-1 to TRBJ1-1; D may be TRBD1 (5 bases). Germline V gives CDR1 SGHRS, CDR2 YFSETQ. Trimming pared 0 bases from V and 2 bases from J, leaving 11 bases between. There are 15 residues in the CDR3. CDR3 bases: TGCGCCAGCAGCTTGGCCGGGACTGATAACACTGAAGCTTTCTTT. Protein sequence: CASSLAGTDNTEAFF.

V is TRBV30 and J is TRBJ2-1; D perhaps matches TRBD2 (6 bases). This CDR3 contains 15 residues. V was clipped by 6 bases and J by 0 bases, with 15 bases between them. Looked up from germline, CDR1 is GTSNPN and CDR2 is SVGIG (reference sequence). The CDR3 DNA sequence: TGTGCCTGTGCGCGGCGGGGCCGCTCCTACAATGAGCAGTTCTTC. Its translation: CACARRGRSYNEQFF.

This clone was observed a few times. The CDR3 DNA reads TGTGCCAGCAGCTCCGGGCGGGACAGACTCCTCCGTAACGGGGAGCTGTTTTTT. This gives the protein CASSSGRDRLLRNGELFF. The chain employs TRBV7-8 and TRBJ2-2; D may be TRBD1 (7 bases). Germline lookup yields CDR1 SGHVS and CDR2 FQNEAQ. The CDR3 consists of 18 residues. The germline V and J ends were trimmed by 4 bases and 7 bases, with 25 bases remaining between them. Based on the CDR3 plus reference TRBV7-8 and TRBJ2-2, the full variable domain is GAGVSQSPRYKVAKRGQDVALRCDPISGHVSLFWYQQALGQGPEFLTYFQNEAQLDKSGLPSDRFFAERPEGSVSTLKIQRTQQEDSAVYLCASSSGRDRLLRNGELFFGEGSRLTVL.

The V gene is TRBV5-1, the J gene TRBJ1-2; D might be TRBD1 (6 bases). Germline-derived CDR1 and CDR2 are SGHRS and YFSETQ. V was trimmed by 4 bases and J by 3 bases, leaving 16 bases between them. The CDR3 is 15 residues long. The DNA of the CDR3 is TGCGCCAGCAGCGTGTCAGGGGATATAGACTATGGCTACACCTTC. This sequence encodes CASSVSGDIDYGYTF.

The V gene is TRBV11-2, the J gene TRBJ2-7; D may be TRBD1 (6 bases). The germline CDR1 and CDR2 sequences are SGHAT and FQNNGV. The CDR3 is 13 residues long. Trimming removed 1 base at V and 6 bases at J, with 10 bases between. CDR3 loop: CASSLGTGSEQYF. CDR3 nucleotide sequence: TGTGCCAGCAGCTTAGGAACAGGGTCCGAGCAGTACTTC.

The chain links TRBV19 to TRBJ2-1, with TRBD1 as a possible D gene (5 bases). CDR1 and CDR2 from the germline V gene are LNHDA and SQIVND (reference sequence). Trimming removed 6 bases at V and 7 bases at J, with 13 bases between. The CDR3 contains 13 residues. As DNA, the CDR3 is TGTGCCAGTAGGGCTAGGGGCGCGAATGAGCAGTTCTTC. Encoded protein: CASRARGANEQFF.

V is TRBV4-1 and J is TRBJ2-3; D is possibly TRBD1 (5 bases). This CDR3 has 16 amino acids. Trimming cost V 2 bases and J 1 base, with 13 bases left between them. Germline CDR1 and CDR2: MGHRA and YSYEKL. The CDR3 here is CASSQRAGPRTDTQYF. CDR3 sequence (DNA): TGCGCCAGCAGCCAACGGGCAGGGCCGCGCACAGATACGCAGTATTTT.

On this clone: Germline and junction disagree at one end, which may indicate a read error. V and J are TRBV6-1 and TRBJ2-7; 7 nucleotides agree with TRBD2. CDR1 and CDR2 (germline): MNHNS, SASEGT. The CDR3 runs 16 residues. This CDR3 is CASSESRREATYGQYF. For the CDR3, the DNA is TGTGCCAGCAGTGAGTCACGTCGGGAGGCAACCTACGGGCAGTACTTC.

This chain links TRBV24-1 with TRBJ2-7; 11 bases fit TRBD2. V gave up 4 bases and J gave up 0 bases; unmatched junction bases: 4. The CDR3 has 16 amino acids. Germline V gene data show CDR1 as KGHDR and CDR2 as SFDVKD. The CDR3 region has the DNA TGTGCCACCAGTGACTGGGGACTAGCGGACTCCTACGAGCAGTACTTC. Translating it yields CATSDWGLADSYEQYF.

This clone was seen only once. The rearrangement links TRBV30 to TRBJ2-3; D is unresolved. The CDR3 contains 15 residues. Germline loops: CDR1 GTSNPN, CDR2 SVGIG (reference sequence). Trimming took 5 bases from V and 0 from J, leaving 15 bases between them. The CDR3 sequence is CAWERSATSTDTQYF. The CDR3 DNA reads TGTGCCTGGGAGAGATCGGCTACTAGCACAGATACGCAGTATTTT.

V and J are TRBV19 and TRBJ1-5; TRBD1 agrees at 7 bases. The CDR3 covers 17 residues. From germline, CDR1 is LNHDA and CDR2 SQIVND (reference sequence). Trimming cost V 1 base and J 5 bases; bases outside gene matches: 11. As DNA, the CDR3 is TGTGCCAGTAGTATAGGTTTAGTGACAGGGAGTGATCAGCCCCAGCATTTT. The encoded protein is CASSIGLVTGSDQPQHF. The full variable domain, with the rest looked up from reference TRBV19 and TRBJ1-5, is DGGITQSPKYLFRKEGQNVTLSCEQNLNHDAMYWYRQDPGQGLRLIYYSQIVNDFQKGDIAEGYSVSREKKESFPLTVTSAQKNPTAFYLCASSIGLVTGSDQPQHFGDGTRLSIL.

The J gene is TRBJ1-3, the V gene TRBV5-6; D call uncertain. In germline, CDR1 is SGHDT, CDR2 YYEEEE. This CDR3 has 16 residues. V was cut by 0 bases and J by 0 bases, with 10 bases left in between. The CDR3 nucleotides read TGTGCCAGCAGCTTGGACCCGTCATCCTCTGGAAACACCATATATTTT. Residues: CASSLDPSSSGNTIYF.

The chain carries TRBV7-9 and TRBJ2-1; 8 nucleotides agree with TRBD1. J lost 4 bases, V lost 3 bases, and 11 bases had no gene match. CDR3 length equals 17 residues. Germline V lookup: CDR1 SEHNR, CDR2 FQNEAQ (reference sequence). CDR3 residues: CASSLGRTGTRYNEQFF. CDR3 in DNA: TGTGCCAGCAGCTTGGGAAGGACAGGGACGAGATACAATGAGCAGTTCTTC.

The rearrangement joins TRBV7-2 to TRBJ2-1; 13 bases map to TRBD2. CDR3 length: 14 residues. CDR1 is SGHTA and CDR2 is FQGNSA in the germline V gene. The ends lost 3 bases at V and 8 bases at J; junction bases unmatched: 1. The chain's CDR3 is CASSFTSGGDEQFF. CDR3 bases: TGTGCCAGCAGCTTCACTAGCGGGGGGGATGAGCAGTTCTTC.

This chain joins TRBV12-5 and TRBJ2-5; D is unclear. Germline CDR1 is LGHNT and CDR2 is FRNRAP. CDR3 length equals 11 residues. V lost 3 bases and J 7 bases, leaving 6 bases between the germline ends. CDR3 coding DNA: TGTGCTAGTGGTTTAGCACCGACCCAGTACTTC. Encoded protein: CASGLAPTQYF.

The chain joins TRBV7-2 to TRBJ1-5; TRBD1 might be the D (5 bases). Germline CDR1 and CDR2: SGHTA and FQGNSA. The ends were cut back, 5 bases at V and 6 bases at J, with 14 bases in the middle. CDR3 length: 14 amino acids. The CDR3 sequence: CASSQRGGGQPQHF. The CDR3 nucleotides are TGTGCCAGCAGCCAACGGGGGGGTGGTCAGCCCCAGCATTTT. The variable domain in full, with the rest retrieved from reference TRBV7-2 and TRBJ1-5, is GAGVSQSPSNKVTEKGKDVELRCDPISGHTALYWYRQSLGQGLEFLIYFQGNSAPDKSGLPSDRFSAERTGGSVSTLTIQRTQQEDSAVYLCASSQRGGGQPQHFGDGTRLSIL.

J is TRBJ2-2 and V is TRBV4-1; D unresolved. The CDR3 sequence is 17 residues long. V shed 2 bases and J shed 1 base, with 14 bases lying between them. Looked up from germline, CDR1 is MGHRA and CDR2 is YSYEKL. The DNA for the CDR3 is TGCGCCAGCAGCCAAAAGGATCGGTACCTGAACACCGGGGAGCTGTTTTTT. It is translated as CASSQKDRYLNTGELFF.

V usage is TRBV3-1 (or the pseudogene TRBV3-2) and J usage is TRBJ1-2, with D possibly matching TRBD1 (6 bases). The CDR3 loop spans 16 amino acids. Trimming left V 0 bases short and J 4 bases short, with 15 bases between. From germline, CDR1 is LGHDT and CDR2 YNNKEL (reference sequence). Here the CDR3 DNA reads TGTGCCAGCAGCCAAGATCTTGGACAGCGATCCTATGGCTACACCTTC. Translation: CASSQDLGQRSYGYTF.

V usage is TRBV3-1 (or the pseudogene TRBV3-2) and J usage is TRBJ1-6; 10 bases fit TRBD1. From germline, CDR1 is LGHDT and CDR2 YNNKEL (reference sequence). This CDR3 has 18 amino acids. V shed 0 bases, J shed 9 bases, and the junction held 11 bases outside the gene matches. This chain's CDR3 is CASSQDLRTGGRGSPLHF. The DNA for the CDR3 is TGTGCCAGCAGCCAAGATCTTCGGACAGGGGGTAGGGGTTCACCCCTCCACTTT.

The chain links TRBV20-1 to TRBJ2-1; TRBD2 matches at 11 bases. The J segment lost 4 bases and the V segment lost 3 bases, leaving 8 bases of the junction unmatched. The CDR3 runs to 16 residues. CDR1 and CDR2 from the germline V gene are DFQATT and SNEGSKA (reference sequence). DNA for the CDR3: TGCAGTGCTAGTCTGCCTAGCGGGAGGTCTTACAATGAGCAGTTCTTC. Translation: CSASLPSGRSYNEQFF.

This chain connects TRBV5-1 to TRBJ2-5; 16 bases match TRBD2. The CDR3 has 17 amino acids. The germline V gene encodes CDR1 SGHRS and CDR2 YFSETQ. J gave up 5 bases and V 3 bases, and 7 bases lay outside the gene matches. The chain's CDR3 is CASSSGTSGRVGETQYF. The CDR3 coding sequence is TGCGCCAGCAGCTCAGGGACTAGCGGGAGGGTCGGGGAGACCCAGTACTTC.

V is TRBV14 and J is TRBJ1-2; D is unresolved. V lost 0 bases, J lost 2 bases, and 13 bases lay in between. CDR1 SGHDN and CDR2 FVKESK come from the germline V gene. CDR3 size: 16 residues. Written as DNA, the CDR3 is TGTGCCAGCAGCCAAGAGGTGTGGGGTGCCAACTATGGCTACACCTTC. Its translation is CASSQEVWGANYGYTF.

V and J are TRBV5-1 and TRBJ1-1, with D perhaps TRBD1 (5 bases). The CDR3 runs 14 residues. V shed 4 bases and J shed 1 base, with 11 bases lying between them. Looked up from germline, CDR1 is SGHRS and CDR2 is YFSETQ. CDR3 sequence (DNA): TGCGCCAGCAGCCAGGGACCGACGAACACTGAAGCTTTCTTT. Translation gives CASSQGPTNTEAFF.

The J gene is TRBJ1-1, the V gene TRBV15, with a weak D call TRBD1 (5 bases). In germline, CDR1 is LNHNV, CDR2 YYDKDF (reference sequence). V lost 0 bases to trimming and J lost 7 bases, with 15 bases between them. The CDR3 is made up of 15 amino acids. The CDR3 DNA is TGTGCCACCAGCAGAGATAGGCGGGCCAGGGATGAAGCTTTCTTT. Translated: CATSRDRRARDEAFF.

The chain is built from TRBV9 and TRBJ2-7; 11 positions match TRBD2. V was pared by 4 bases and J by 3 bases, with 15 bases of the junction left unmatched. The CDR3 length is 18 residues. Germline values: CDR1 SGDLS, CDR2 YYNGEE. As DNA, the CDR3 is TGTGCCAGCAGCCTTCCGGGACTAGCGGAGAGAGGAAGCTACGAGCAGTACTTC. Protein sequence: CASSLPGLAERGSYEQYF.

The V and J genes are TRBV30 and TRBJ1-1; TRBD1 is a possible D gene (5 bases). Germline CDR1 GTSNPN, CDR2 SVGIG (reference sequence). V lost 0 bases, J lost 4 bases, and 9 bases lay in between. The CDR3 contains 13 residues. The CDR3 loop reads CAWSVFGGTEAFF. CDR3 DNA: TGTGCCTGGAGTGTGTTTGGGGGCACTGAAGCTTTCTTT.